This T cell receptor beta chain was sequenced for a study of blood T cell repertoires in COVID-19. On the study more broadly: Specimens from acute and convalescent COVID-19 originated in the United States, Italy and Spain. PBMCs, B-cell-depleted T cells, or T cells were the source of the cDNA or gDNA that made up the material.

In the original analysis: Amplification of reference gene primers was used by the study to estimate nucleated cell counts. Using immunoSEQ multiplex PCR, the repertoire was profiled, and TCRdb retains in-frame clones only, with some absent. From that table come the V and J calls and clone size; the DNA was used to work out D and trimming. The sample carries 95,000 to 130,000 clones, 70% to 85% recorded once. Germline V gene lookup returns CDR1 SGHDT and CDR2 YYEEEE. The CDR3 consists of 17 residues. The V and J ends lost 0 bases and 3 bases, in that order; junction bases with no gene match: 8. The receptor comes from a man between 65 and 80 years old with active or convalescent COVID-19. Material: peripheral blood. The genes are TRBV5-6 and TRBJ2-2; TRBD1 aligns across 7 bases. The CDR3 region has the DNA TGTGCCAGCAGCTTGGCCTACGACAGGGCGGACACCGGGGAGCTGTTTTTT. Its protein is CASSLAYDRADTGELFF.